One sample yielded the 7 T cell receptor beta chains listed below, sequenced in a study of cytomegalovirus exposure and HLA in healthy donors. 13 Jbeta primers and 60 Vbeta primers were used for the PCR. Sequenced by immunoSEQ multiplex PCR; TCRdb stores in-frame clones only, minus some. The data contain 150,000 to 200,000 clones, roughly 80% of them singletons. Sequencing used PBMCs. The source of these receptors is a male donor in good health and CMV-seropositive.

In DNA, the CDR3 is TGTGCCAGCAGCTTGGGACTAGCCGCATACAATGAGCAGTTCTTC. Protein sequence: CASSLGLAAYNEQFF. The rearrangement joins TRBV13 to TRBJ2-1, with 9 bases lining up with TRBD2. The CDR3 has 15 amino acids. Germline CDR1 and CDR2: PRHDT and FYEKMQ (reference sequence). V gave up 3 bases and J gave up 4 bases; unmatched junction bases: 4.

V gene TRBV5-4 combines with J gene TRBJ2-3; 12 bases map to TRBD2. The V and J ends lost 3 bases and 2 bases, in that order; junction bases with no gene match: 4. The CDR3 extends over 16 amino acids. Germline V CDR1 and CDR2: SGHNT, YYREEE (reference sequence). The CDR3 nucleotides read TGTGCCAGCAGCTCAGGACTAGCGGGACTCACAGATACGCAGTATTTT. It translates to CASSSGLAGLTDTQYF.

This chain connects TRBV5-1 to TRBJ2-3; 7 bases map to TRBD2. The ends lost 6 bases at V and 0 bases at J; junction bases unmatched: 4. CDR1 and CDR2 (germline): SGHRS, YFSETQ. This CDR3 has 14 residues. The CDR3, as DNA: TGCGCCAGCAAGCGGGAACAGAGCACAGATACGCAGTATTTT. Translating gives CASKREQSTDTQYF. The whole variable domain, filled in from reference TRBV5-1 and TRBJ2-3, reads KAGVTQTPRYLIKTRGQQVTLSCSPISGHRSVSWYQQTPGQGLQFLFEYFSETQRNKGNFPGRFSGRQFSNSRSEMNVSTLELGDSALYLCASKREQSTDTQYFGPGTRLTVL.

As regards this clone: Within the sample, other DNA sequences also encode this same CDR3. The J gene is TRBJ1-4, the V gene TRBV15; no clear D. V lost 0 bases, J lost 1 base, and 6 bases lay in between. This CDR3 has 15 amino acids. Germline CDR1 is LNHNV and CDR2 is YYDKDF (reference sequence). The CDR3 DNA sequence: TGTGCCACCAGCAGAGATCGGGGAACTAATGAAAAACTGTTTTTT. Its translation: CATSRDRGTNEKLFF.

This rearrangement joins TRBV10-2 to TRBJ2-7; D is ambiguous. Germline V CDR1 and CDR2: WSHSY, SAAADI. This CDR3 is 13 amino acids long. With 2 bases removed from V and 2 bases from J, the gap between germline ends came to 7 bases. CDR3 protein: CASSEVRTYEQYF. For the CDR3, the DNA is TGCGCCAGCAGTGAGGTCAGAACCTACGAGCAGTACTTC.

The genes are TRBV11-3 and TRBJ2-1, with TRBD1 identical over 7 bases. Germline V gene sequence: CDR1 SGHNT, CDR2 YENEEA. The CDR3 sequence is 16 residues long. J gave up 5 bases and V 4 bases, and 11 bases lay outside the gene matches. The CDR3 loop is CASSSGDSGGNNEQFF. In DNA, the CDR3 is TGTGCCAGCAGCTCTGGGGACAGTGGGGGTAACAATGAGCAGTTCTTC.

The CDR3 coding sequence is TGTGCCAGCAGCTGGCTGGACAGGGGGCTTTCACCCCTCCACTTT. It encodes CASSWLDRGLSPLHF. The rearrangement links TRBV11-2 to TRBJ1-6, with 11 bases fitting TRBD1. The length of the CDR3 is 15 residues. V gave up 4 bases and J gave up 9 bases; unmatched junction bases: 5. CDR1 SGHAT and CDR2 FQNNGV come from the germline V gene.